One TCR beta chain is described in this entry. This CDR3 is built from 15 residues. From germline, CDR1 is KGHSH and CDR2 LQKENI. The junction had 8 bases not matched to a gene; V was cut back by 5 bases and J by 5 bases. This sample stems from a study of blood T cell repertoires in COVID-19. Whole-study context: Whether acute or convalescent, the COVID-19 samples came from the United States, Italy and Spain. T cells, B-cell-depleted T cells, or PBMCs provided the cDNA or gDNA that served as material.

The authors' processing: Reference gene primers were amplified, and this amplification served to estimate nucleated cell counts. The data were produced by immunoSEQ multiplex PCR, yet TCRdb's version contains in-frame clones alone and is incomplete. V and J calls plus clone size are reproduced from that table; the DNA served to infer D and trimming. The data show 88,000 or so clones, 75% to 85% seen once. The material sequenced was peripheral blood. The TCR was taken from a human donor in a cohort sampled during active COVID-19. The chain carries TRBV18 and TRBJ2-3, with 9 positions matching TRBD1. CDR3 sequence (DNA): TGTGCCAGCTCATCGGGGGACAGGGCGGGAGATACGCAGTATTTT. This gives the protein CASSSGDRAGDTQYF.